The entry below describes one T cell receptor (beta chain). Here immunoSEQ multiplex PCR was the method, and the copy in TCRdb shows in-frame clones only, minus some. The profile shows tens of thousands of clones, about 94% of them singletons. This specimen belongs to a study of technical replicates of blood from a handful of donors. This CDR3 is built from 15 residues. Germline assignment: CDR1 MGHRA and CDR2 YSYEKL. Losses at the gene ends were 5 bases for V and 0 bases for J; bases not matched to a gene: 3. This receptor was identified in a human donor in good health. The material sequenced was T cells isolated from PBMCs. The rearrangement links TRBV4-1 to TRBJ2-1; the match to TRBD1 covers 8 bases. The CDR3 reads CASSTGGPSYNEQFF. DNA for the CDR3: TGCGCCAGCAGCACAGGGGGTCCCTCCTACAATGAGCAGTTCTTC.